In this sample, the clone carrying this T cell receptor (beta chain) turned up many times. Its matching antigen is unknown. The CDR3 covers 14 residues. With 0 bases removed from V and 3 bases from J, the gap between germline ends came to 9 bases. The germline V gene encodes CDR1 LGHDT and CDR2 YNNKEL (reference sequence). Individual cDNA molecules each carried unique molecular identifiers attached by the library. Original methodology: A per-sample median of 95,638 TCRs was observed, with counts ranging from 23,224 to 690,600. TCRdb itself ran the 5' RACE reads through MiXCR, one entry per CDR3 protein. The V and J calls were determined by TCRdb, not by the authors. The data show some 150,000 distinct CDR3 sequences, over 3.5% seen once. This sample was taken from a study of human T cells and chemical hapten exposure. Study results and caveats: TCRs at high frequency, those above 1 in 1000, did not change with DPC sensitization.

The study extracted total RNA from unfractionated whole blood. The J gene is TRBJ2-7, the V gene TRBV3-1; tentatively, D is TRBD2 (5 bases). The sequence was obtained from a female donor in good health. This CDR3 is CASSQDRGSYEQYF. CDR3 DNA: TGTGCCAGCAGCCAAGATCGGGGTAGCTACGAGCAGTACTTC.